The 30 T cell receptor beta chains below were found in one sample sequenced in a study of blood T cell repertoires in COVID-19. Measured with immunoSEQ multiplex PCR; TCRdb has only the in-frame clones, and not every one. The table records 85,000 to 90,000 clones, approximately 89% of them present only once. Specimen: peripheral blood. Receptors were obtained from a woman older than 75 with active COVID-19.

V is TRBV5-8 and J is TRBJ2-3; TRBD2 agrees at 10 bases. Germline loops: CDR1 SGHTS, CDR2 YDEGEE. With V trimmed by 2 bases and J by 3 bases, 6 bases remained unmatched. CDR3 length: 16 residues. The CDR3 spells CASSFPSGSKTDTQYF. The CDR3 DNA reads TGTGCCAGCAGCTTCCCTAGCGGGAGTAAAACAGATACGCAGTATTTT.

This chain joins TRBV6-4 and TRBJ1-1; the D is unclear. The germline gives CDR1 MRHNA, CDR2 SNTAGT. CDR3 size: 13 residues. The ends were cut back, 5 bases at V and 1 base at J, with 8 bases in the middle. The CDR3 bases are TGTGCCAGCAGTTACAGTCAGAACACTGAAGCTTTCTTT. This codes for CASSYSQNTEAFF.

V is TRBV5-4 and J is TRBJ2-5; TRBD1 matches at 8 bases. Looked up from germline, CDR1 is SGHNT and CDR2 is YYREEE (reference sequence). V shed 5 bases, J shed 4 bases, and the junction held 10 bases outside the gene matches. CDR3 length: 15 residues. This CDR3 reads CASRYDRGSGETQYF. The CDR3 nucleotides are TGTGCCAGCAGATACGACAGGGGCTCCGGAGAGACCCAGTACTTC.

The CDR3 coding sequence is TGTGCCAGTAGTCGCCCGGGACTAGCGGTCGGGGAGCTGTTTTTT. The encoded protein is CASSRPGLAVGELFF. This chain connects TRBV19 to TRBJ2-2, with 11 bases identical to TRBD2. From germline, CDR1 is LNHDA and CDR2 SQIVND (reference sequence). This CDR3 comprises 15 residues. V lost 5 bases, J lost 7 bases, and 6 bases stayed unmatched.

The V gene is TRBV18, the J gene TRBJ2-2; 7 nucleotides line up with TRBD1. Germline-derived CDR1 and CDR2 are KGHSH and LQKENI. V was pared by 3 bases and J by 2 bases, with 3 bases of the junction left unmatched. This CDR3 spans 15 amino acids. CDR3 in amino acids: CASSPRQGNTGELFF. CDR3 nucleotides: TGTGCCAGCTCACCGCGACAGGGAAACACCGGGGAGCTGTTTTTT.

V is TRBV28 and J is TRBJ1-3, with a tentative D call TRBD1 (5 bases). V lost 5 bases, J lost 4 bases, and 12 bases lay in between. Germline CDR1 is MDHEN and CDR2 is SYDVKM. The CDR3 length is 14 residues. CDR3 in DNA: TGTGCCAGCAGTCCCGGGGGAGGAGGAAACACCATATATTTT. Translated, it gives CASSPGGGGNTIYF. Complete variable domain (other parts from reference TRBV28 and TRBJ1-3): DVKVTQSSRYLVKRTGEKVFLECVQDMDHENMFWYRQDPGLGLRLIYFSYDVKMKEKGDIPEGYSVSREKKERFSLILESASTNQTSMYLCASSPGGGGNTIYFGEGSWLTVV.

The chain couples TRBV4-1 to TRBJ2-2, with 9 bases that match TRBD1. This CDR3 is 15 amino acids long. Germline V gene lookup returns CDR1 MGHRA and CDR2 YSYEKL. V shed 5 bases and J 6 bases; nucleotides not matched to a gene: 7. CDR3 sequence reads: CASSMGQGFPGELFF. In DNA form, the CDR3 reads TGCGCCAGCAGCATGGGACAGGGTTTCCCCGGGGAGCTGTTTTTT.

The chain is built from TRBV19 and TRBJ2-1, with D perhaps TRBD1 (5 bases). The CDR3 length is 15 residues. Trimming stripped 3 bases from V and 2 bases from J, with 11 bases between. Looked up from germline, CDR1 is LNHDA and CDR2 is SQIVND (reference sequence). The CDR3 protein is CASSMTDTAYNEQFF. The CDR3, as DNA: TGTGCCAGTAGTATGACGGACACCGCCTACAATGAGCAGTTCTTC.

J is TRBJ2-2 and V is TRBV28; a possible D gene is TRBD1 (6 bases). The CDR3 loop spans 16 amino acids. The V end lost 7 bases, the J end lost 8 bases, and 23 bases lay between the germline ends. Germline CDR1 reads MDHEN; CDR2 reads SYDVKM. The CDR3 is CASTDSGTGISGELFF. The CDR3, as DNA: TGTGCCAGCACCGACTCAGGCACAGGGATCTCGGGGGAGCTGTTTTTT.

The chain combines TRBV7-2 with TRBJ2-1; 11 bases are a match to TRBD2. From germline, CDR1 is SGHTA and CDR2 FQGNSA. The V and J ends lost 5 bases and 0 bases, in that order; junction bases with no gene match: 6. CDR3 length: 17 residues. CDR3 sequence (DNA): TGTGCCAGCAGCGTTTCCGGGACTAGCGGCTCCTACAATGAGCAGTTCTTC. As protein: CASSVSGTSGSYNEQFF.

The rearrangement uses TRBV2 and TRBJ1-5; D is undetermined. Germline CDR1 SNHLY, CDR2 FYNNEI. CDR3 length equals 14 residues. Trimming cost V 6 bases and J 4 bases, with 13 bases left between them. DNA for the CDR3: TGTGCCAGCAGAAGGACTTCGCAGAATCAGCCCCAGCATTTT. Translated: CASRRTSQNQPQHF.

The V and J genes are TRBV7-9 and TRBJ1-1, with D maybe TRBD1 (5 bases). The V end lost 6 bases, the J end lost 3 bases, and 8 bases lay between the germline ends. Looked up from germline, CDR1 is SEHNR and CDR2 is FQNEAQ (reference sequence). This CDR3 is 12 amino acids long. DNA for the CDR3: TGTGCCAGCAGACGCAGGGACACTGAAGCTTTCTTT. This sequence encodes CASRRRDTEAFF.

The chain recombines TRBV18 with TRBJ2-1; TRBD1 agrees at 7 bases. J gave up 7 bases and V 3 bases, and 9 bases lay outside the gene matches. The CDR3 loop spans 15 amino acids. Germline CDR1 KGHSH, CDR2 LQKENI. CDR3 protein: CASSPLGGAGNEQFF. The CDR3 nucleotides are TGTGCCAGCTCACCTTTAGGGGGCGCTGGGAATGAGCAGTTCTTC.

V is TRBV27 and J is TRBJ2-1; maybe TRBD1 (5 bases). V lost 0 bases, J lost 8 bases, and 11 bases lay in between. Per the germline V gene, CDR1 is MNHEY and CDR2 is SMNVEV (reference sequence). This CDR3 is built from 14 residues. The CDR3 DNA follows: TGTGCCAGCAGTTTATCGACAGCCTTCGATGAGCAGTTCTTC. Encoded protein: CASSLSTAFDEQFF.

The chain joins TRBV28 to TRBJ2-7, with 8 nucleotides matching TRBD2. With V trimmed by 3 bases and J by 1 base, 5 bases remained unmatched. The CDR3 consists of 15 residues. Germline values: CDR1 MDHEN, CDR2 SYDVKM. The CDR3 region has the DNA TGTGCCAGCAGTTTTTCTAGCGGGCGTTCCTACGAGCAGTACTTC. Translated, it gives CASSFSSGRSYEQYF.

This chain connects TRBV5-4 to TRBJ1-1; no clear D. The V end lost 0 bases, the J end lost 3 bases, and 6 bases lay between the germline ends. The CDR3 spans 13 residues. CDR1 SGHNT and CDR2 YYREEE come from the germline V gene (reference sequence). The CDR3 is CASSLGDHTEAFF. The CDR3 DNA reads as TGTGCCAGCAGCTTGGGCGATCACACTGAAGCTTTCTTT.

This clone was detected a few times. This chain uses TRBV28 with TRBJ1-1, with a possible D match to TRBD1 (5 bases). The CDR3 is 14 residues long. V was trimmed by 4 bases and J by 1 base, leaving 10 bases between them. Germline CDR1 is MDHEN and CDR2 is SYDVKM. The CDR3 coding sequence is TGTGCCAGCAGTTCCAGACAGAAGAACACTGAAGCTTTCTTT. Amino acids: CASSSRQKNTEAFF. Together with reference TRBV28 and TRBJ1-1, the CDR3 gives the full variable domain: DVKVTQSSRYLVKRTGEKVFLECVQDMDHENMFWYRQDPGLGLRLIYFSYDVKMKEKGDIPEGYSVSREKKERFSLILESASTNQTSMYLCASSSRQKNTEAFFGQGTRLTVV.

This chain uses TRBV28 with TRBJ2-5, with TRBD2 identical over 10 bases. The V gene end was trimmed by 4 bases and the J gene end by 4 bases; junction bases not matched to a gene: 3. CDR1 is MDHEN, CDR2 SYDVKM, per germline. The CDR3 extends over 14 amino acids. The CDR3 sequence is CASSSPSGRETQYF. CDR3 bases: TGTGCCAGCAGTTCCCCTAGCGGGAGAGAGACCCAGTACTTC.

This clone was counted a single time. The chain carries TRBV2 and TRBJ2-7; D ambiguous. Trimming pared 8 bases from V and 5 bases from J, leaving 10 bases between. Germline V CDR1 and CDR2: SNHLY, FYNNEI. The CDR3 sequence is 11 residues long. The CDR3 bases are TGTGCCAGCTCCCTGGCCAACGAGCAGTACTTC. Its translation is CASSLANEQYF.

This clone was observed once. This CDR3 is CASSYPQRQYNEQFF. As DNA, the CDR3 is TGTGCCAGCAGTTATCCCCAGCGACAGTACAATGAGCAGTTCTTC. The V call is TRBV6-5, the J call TRBJ2-1; tentative D call: TRBD1 (5 bases). The CDR3 is made up of 15 amino acids. The V gene lost 3 bases and the J gene lost 4 bases, with 13 bases spanning the gap. Germline CDR1 MNHEY, CDR2 SVGAGI.

The chain recombines TRBV27 with TRBJ1-2; TRBD1 is a possible D gene (5 bases). The CDR3 sequence is 15 residues long. Germline CDR1 reads MNHEY; CDR2 reads SMNVEV (reference sequence). V lost 5 bases, J lost 8 bases, and 21 bases lay in between. The CDR3, as DNA: TGTGCCAGCAGTCCCCGGGTACAGGCCCACGGGGGCTACACCTTC. Translated, it gives CASSPRVQAHGGYTF.

This clone was seen a single time. The chain uses TRBV19 and TRBJ2-3, with D possibly TRBD1 on 6 matching bases. CDR3 length: 16 amino acids. The V gene lost 1 base and the J gene lost 3 bases, with 14 bases spanning the gap. Germline V gene data show CDR1 as LNHDA and CDR2 as SQIVND (reference sequence). The CDR3 spells CASSIATGYTTDTQYF. The CDR3 nucleotides read TGTGCCAGTAGTATAGCGACAGGATACACAACAGATACGCAGTATTTT.

The rearrangement joins TRBV11-2 to TRBJ2-2; a possible D gene is TRBD1 (5 bases). The V and J ends lost 5 bases and 7 bases respectively, with 11 bases between them. The V gene's germline CDR1 is SGHAT and CDR2 FQNNGV. There are 13 residues in the CDR3. CDR3 region: CASSPRRGGELFF. The CDR3 DNA follows: TGTGCCAGCAGCCCCCGTAGGGGCGGGGAGCTGTTTTTT.

The sample holds one count of this clone. The chain recombines TRBV7-2 with TRBJ2-1; 11 positions match TRBD2. CDR1 is SGHTA, CDR2 FQGNSA, per germline. This CDR3 has 14 residues. J gave up 6 bases and V 7 bases, and 5 bases lay outside the gene matches. The CDR3 spells CASTTGTSGNEQFF. The DNA for the CDR3 is TGTGCCAGCACCACCGGGACTAGCGGCAATGAGCAGTTCTTC. The entire variable domain, with the rest obtained from reference TRBV7-2 and TRBJ2-1, is as follows: GAGVSQSPSNKVTEKGKDVELRCDPISGHTALYWYRQSLGQGLEFLIYFQGNSAPDKSGLPSDRFSAERTGGSVSTLTIQRTQQEDSAVYLCASTTGTSGNEQFFGPGTRLTVL.

The gene calls are TRBV27 and TRBJ1-1; D unresolved. Germline values: CDR1 MNHEY, CDR2 SMNVEV (reference sequence). CDR3 length equals 14 residues. V was trimmed by 2 bases and J by 4 bases, leaving 11 bases between them. This chain's CDR3 is CASSLKGGATEAFF. CDR3 nucleotides: TGTGCCAGCAGTTTAAAAGGAGGAGCCACTGAAGCTTTCTTT.

The chain employs TRBV6-5 and TRBJ2-7; 7 bases are a match to TRBD1. Trimming took 0 bases from V and 5 from J; bases not matched to a gene: 10. CDR1 is MNHEY, CDR2 SVGAGI, per germline. CDR3 size: 16 residues. In DNA, the CDR3 is TGTGCCAGCAGTTACTCGAATACGGGAAGGGGGCACGAGCAGTACTTC. It codes for CASSYSNTGRGHEQYF.

This chain connects TRBV3-1 (or the pseudogene TRBV3-2) to TRBJ1-5; D unresolved. The germline V gene encodes CDR1 LGHDT and CDR2 YNNKEL (reference sequence). This CDR3 region has 12 residues. The CDR3 DNA sequence: TGTGCTCGGCACGGGGTGAATAAGCCCCAGCATTTT. It codes for CARHGVNKPQHF.

This clone appeared a single time. The rearrangement links TRBV9 to TRBJ1-1, with no clear D. The CDR3 runs to 15 residues. Germline V gene sequence: CDR1 SGDLS, CDR2 YYNGEE. The V gene lost 0 bases and the J gene lost 6 bases, with 15 bases spanning the gap. In nucleotides, the CDR3 is TGTGCCAGCAGCGTAGTTGGCATAGGAGTGGCTGAAGCTTTCTTT. It translates to CASSVVGIGVAEAFF.

The chain carries TRBV2 and TRBJ1-1; perhaps TRBD1 as D (6 bases). Trimming stripped 5 bases from V and 3 bases from J, with 10 bases between. The CDR3 runs to 13 residues. Germline V gives CDR1 SNHLY, CDR2 FYNNEI. CDR3 nucleotide sequence: TGTGCCAGCAGTAGGGAGGGGGACACTGAAGCTTTCTTT. Its protein product is CASSREGDTEAFF. Full variable domain (missing parts from reference TRBV2 and TRBJ1-1): EPEVTQTPSHQVTQMGQEVILRCVPISNHLYFYWYRQILGQKVEFLVSFYNNEISEKSEIFDDQFSVERPDGSNFTLKIRSTKLEDSAMYFCASSREGDTEAFFGQGTRLTVV.

The chain has TRBV28 and TRBJ1-5; D is ambiguous. This CDR3 is 16 amino acids long. Trimming removed 2 bases from V and 0 bases from J, with 11 bases in between. In germline, CDR1 is MDHEN, CDR2 SYDVKM. The CDR3 loop reads CASSLADRDSNQPQHF. The CDR3 bases are TGTGCCAGCAGTTTAGCCGACCGGGATAGCAATCAGCCCCAGCATTTT.